This T cell receptor (beta chain) was captured by sequencing in a study of Graves' ophthalmopathy and Graves' hyperthyroidism. The wider study: Stable hyperthyroidism meant no progression to ophthalmopathy within 18 months of follow-up. Study results and caveats: Also, most clonotypes expanded in the thyroid above 0.001 frequency appeared in blood.

Amplified TCR beta CDR3 regions were obtained using RNA transcripts as template. In the first round, RT-PCR was carried out with HTBI primers, and a multiplex PCR formed the second round. A single record per CDR3 protein comes from TCRdb applying MiXCR to the multiplex PCR reads. The sample records about 1.2 million distinct CDR3 sequences, less than 45% being singletons. Participants with hyperthyroidism, aged 18 to 65, were newly diagnosed with under 2 months' duration. The study excluded patients with other autoimmune diseases, uncontrolled infections, pregnancy or lactation. Germline CDR1 KGHDR, CDR2 SFDVKD. V gave up 4 bases and J gave up 2 bases; unmatched junction bases: 4. The CDR3 is made up of 15 amino acids. This clonotype has at least ten counts. The antigen remains undetermined.

The clonotype originates from an adult man with Graves' hyperthyroidism. The chain carries TRBV24-1 and TRBJ2-3; 8 nucleotides align to TRBD2. Material for sequencing was peripheral blood or thyroid tissue (not recorded which). CDR3 loop: CATSEDSGTTDTQYF. The CDR3 DNA sequence: TGTGCCACCAGTGAGGATAGCGGGACCACAGATACGCAGTATTTT.